Listed below are T cell receptor beta chains from one sample, sequenced in a study of blood T cell repertoires in COVID-19. Profiling relied on immunoSEQ multiplex PCR, and the TCRdb table lists in-frame clones only, not all of them. In the table there are 99,000 or so clones, more than 75% of which are singletons. Sequences were obtained from peripheral blood. These receptor sequences come from a man in his fifties with acute or convalescent COVID-19. The CDR3 runs from the conserved cysteine through the conserved F or W. Fields, in order: V gene, J gene, D gene, clone size, CDR3 protein, CDR3 DNA. The D gene is left open where the match is weak. Size values are once, few and many counts, or a class for expanded clones, and some rows have none.

>TRBV18|TRBJ2-3|TRBD2|NA
CASSPSPGRVDTQYF
TGTGCCAGCTCACCATCGCCCGGGAGGGTAGATACGCAGTATTTT
>TRBV4-1|TRBJ2-5|NA|NA
CASSQHGTTQETQYF
TGCGCCAGCAGCCAACATGGGACAACCCAAGAGACCCAGTACTTC
>TRBV9|TRBJ1-2|NA|NA
CASSVVPGTKGGYTF
TGTGCCAGCAGCGTAGTCCCCGGGACAAAGGGTGGCTACACCTTC
>TRBV19|TRBJ2-7|TRBD1|NA
CASSSRDRTYEQYF
TGTGCCAGTAGTTCCCGGGACAGAACCTACGAGCAGTACTTC
>TRBV24-1|TRBJ2-2|TRBD2|once
CATSAPWAGGGTGELFF
TGTGCCACCAGTGCCCCTTGGGCGGGAGGGGGCACCGGGGAGCTGTTTTTT
>TRBV19|TRBJ1-3|NA|few
CASSMVTELSGNTIYF
TGTGCCAGTAGTATGGTTACGGAGCTTTCTGGAAACACCATATATTTT
>TRBV4-1|TRBJ2-7|NA|NA
CASSRTRAAEQYF
TGCGCCAGCAGCCGCACGAGGGCTGCCGAGCAGTACTTC
>TRBV29-1|TRBJ2-7|TRBD2|NA
CSVYLGLAGDEQYF
TGCAGCGTCTACTTGGGACTAGCGGGAGATGAGCAGTACTTC
>TRBV12-2|TRBJ2-4|NA|NA
CASRWTRGPDLAKNIQYF
TGTGCAAGTCGCTGGACCAGGGGACCCGACCTAGCCAAAAACATTCAGTACTTC
>TRBV7-2|TRBJ2-7|NA|NA
CASSLAPGDKYEQYF
TGTGCCAGCAGCCTTGCTCCGGGAGATAAGTACGAGCAGTACTTC
>TRBV6-5|TRBJ2-3|NA|NA
CASSYEGGTDTQYF
TGTGCCAGCAGTTACGAGGGCGGCACAGATACGCAGTATTTT
>TRBV3-1/TRBV3-2|TRBJ1-1|NA|once
CASSQVRDRLNTEAFF
TGTGCCAGCAGCCAAGTCCGAGACAGGCTGAACACTGAAGCTTTCTTT
>TRBV5-4|TRBJ2-5|TRBD2|NA
CASSSEGRAGRETQYF
TGTGCCAGCAGTTCTGAAGGGAGGGCAGGGAGAGAGACCCAGTACTTC
>TRBV7-9|TRBJ2-7|TRBD1|NA
CASSLGDSYEQYF
TGTGCCAGCAGCTTAGGGGACAGCTACGAGCAGTACTTC
>TRBV11-3|TRBJ2-7|TRBD2|NA
CASRESGAYEQYF
TGTGCCAGCAGAGAGAGCGGGGCCTACGAGCAGTACTTC
>TRBV2|TRBJ1-3|NA|NA
CASSARQLSGNTIYF
TGTGCCAGCAGTGCTCGACAGTTATCTGGAAACACCATATATTTT